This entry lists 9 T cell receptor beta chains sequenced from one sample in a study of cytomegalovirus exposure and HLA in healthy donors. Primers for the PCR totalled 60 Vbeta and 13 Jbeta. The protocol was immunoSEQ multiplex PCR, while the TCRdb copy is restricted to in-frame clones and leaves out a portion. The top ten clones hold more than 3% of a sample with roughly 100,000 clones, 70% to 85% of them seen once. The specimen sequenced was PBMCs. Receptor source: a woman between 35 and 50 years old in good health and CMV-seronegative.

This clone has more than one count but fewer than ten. This chain's CDR3 is CASSAPGTGNEKLFF. The CDR3 region has the DNA TGTGCCAGCAGCGCCCCCGGGACAGGGAATGAAAAACTGTTTTTT. J is TRBJ1-4 and V is TRBV9; 9 bases are a match to TRBD1. V shed 3 bases and J 5 bases; nucleotides not matched to a gene: 5. This CDR3 has 15 residues. CDR1 SGDLS and CDR2 YYNGEE come from the germline V gene. Using reference TRBV9 and TRBJ1-4 for the parts outside the CDR3, the full variable domain is DSGVTQTPKHLITATGQRVTLRCSPRSGDLSVYWYQQSLDQGLQFLIQYYNGEERAKGNILERFSAQQFPDLHSELNLSSLELGDSALYFCASSAPGTGNEKLFFGSGTQLSVL.

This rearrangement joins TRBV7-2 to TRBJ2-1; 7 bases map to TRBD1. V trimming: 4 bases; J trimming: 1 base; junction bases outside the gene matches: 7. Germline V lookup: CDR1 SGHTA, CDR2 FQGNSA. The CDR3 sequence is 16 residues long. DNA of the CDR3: TGTGCCAGCAGCTCCCACAGGGGTAAATCCTACAATGAGCAGTTCTTC. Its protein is CASSSHRGKSYNEQFF.

CDR3 nucleotide sequence: TGTGCCAGCACTGCCAGGCCGAACAGGGACTACAATGAGCAGTTCTTC. Protein: CASTARPNRDYNEQFF. The V gene is TRBV2, the J gene TRBJ2-1; maybe TRBD1 (6 bases). CDR1 is SNHLY, CDR2 FYNNEI, per germline. Trimming left V 7 bases short and J 3 bases short, with 19 bases between. CDR3 length equals 16 residues.

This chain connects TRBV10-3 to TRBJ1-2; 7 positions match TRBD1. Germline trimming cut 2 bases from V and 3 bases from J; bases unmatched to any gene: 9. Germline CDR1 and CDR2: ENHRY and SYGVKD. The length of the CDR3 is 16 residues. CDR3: CAISEPRTGRDYGYTF. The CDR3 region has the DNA TGTGCCATCAGTGAGCCGAGGACAGGACGAGACTATGGCTACACCTTC.

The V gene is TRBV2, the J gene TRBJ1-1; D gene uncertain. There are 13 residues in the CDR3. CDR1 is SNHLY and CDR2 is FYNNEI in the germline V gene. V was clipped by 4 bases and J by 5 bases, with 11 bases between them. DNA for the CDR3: TGTGCCAGCAGTGGGGTGAGGAGTACTGAAGCTTTCTTT. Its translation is CASSGVRSTEAFF.

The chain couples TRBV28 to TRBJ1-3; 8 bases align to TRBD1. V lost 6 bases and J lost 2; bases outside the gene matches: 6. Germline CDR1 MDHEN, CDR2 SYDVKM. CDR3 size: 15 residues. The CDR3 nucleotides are TGTGCCAGCAGCTACAGGGGGTCTACTGGAAACACCATATATTTT. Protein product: CASSYRGSTGNTIYF.

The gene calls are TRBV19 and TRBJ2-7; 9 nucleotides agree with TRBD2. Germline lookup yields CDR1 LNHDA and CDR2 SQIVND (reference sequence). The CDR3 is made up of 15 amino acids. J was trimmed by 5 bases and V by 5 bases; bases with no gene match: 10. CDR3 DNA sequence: TGTGCCAGTAGTCCGATAGCGGGAGTGGGGGACGAGCAGTACTTC. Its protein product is CASSPIAGVGDEQYF. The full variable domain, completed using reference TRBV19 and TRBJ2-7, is DGGITQSPKYLFRKEGQNVTLSCEQNLNHDAMYWYRQDPGQGLRLIYYSQIVNDFQKGDIAEGYSVSREKKESFPLTVTSAQKNPTAFYLCASSPIAGVGDEQYFGPGTRLTVT.

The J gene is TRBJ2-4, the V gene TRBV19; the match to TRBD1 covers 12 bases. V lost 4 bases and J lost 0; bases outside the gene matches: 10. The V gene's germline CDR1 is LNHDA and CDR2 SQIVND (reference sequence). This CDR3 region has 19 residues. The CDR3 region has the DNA TGTGCCAGTAGTACCCGGGGACAGGGGGCTATCATAGCCAAAAACATTCAGTACTTC. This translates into CASSTRGQGAIIAKNIQYF.

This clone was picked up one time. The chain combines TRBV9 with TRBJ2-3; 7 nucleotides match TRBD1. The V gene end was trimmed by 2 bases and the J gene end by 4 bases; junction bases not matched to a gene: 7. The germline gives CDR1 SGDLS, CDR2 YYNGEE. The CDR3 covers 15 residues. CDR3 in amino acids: CASSVTGKPSDTQYF. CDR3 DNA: TGTGCCAGCAGCGTGACAGGGAAGCCCTCAGATACGCAGTATTTT.